These 13 T cell receptor beta chains were all obtained from the same sample, sequenced in a study of cytomegalovirus exposure and HLA in healthy donors. PCR used 60 Vbeta primers and 13 Jbeta primers. Assay used: immunoSEQ multiplex PCR; TCRdb lists only in-frame clones, some missing. This table holds fewer than 250,000 clones, about 87% found once. Sequenced input: PBMCs. Receptors were obtained from a man aged 25 to 40 in good health and CMV-seronegative.

The chain combines TRBV30 with TRBJ2-7; TRBD2 agrees at 7 bases. Losses at the gene ends were 4 bases for V and 3 bases for J; bases not matched to a gene: 12. Germline V gene lookup returns CDR1 GTSNPN and CDR2 SVGIG (reference sequence). The CDR3 loop spans 15 amino acids. Here the CDR3 DNA reads TGTGCCTGGACCCTGCCGTCGTGGGAGGGCTACGAGCAGTACTTC. It yields the protein CAWTLPSWEGYEQYF.

The genes are TRBV6-1 and TRBJ1-5, with a tentative D call TRBD1 (6 bases). V lost 5 bases and J lost 7, with 18 bases in between. CDR1 and CDR2 from the germline V gene are MNHNS and SASEGT. The CDR3 sequence is 15 residues long. The CDR3: CASSSRLGAEQPQHF. The DNA for the CDR3 is TGTGCCAGCAGTTCCCGGTTGGGGGCTGAGCAGCCCCAGCATTTT.

The chain employs TRBV6-1 and TRBJ2-7; tentative D call: TRBD1 (6 bases). Between the trimmed V and J ends, which lost 6 bases and 6 bases, there was a span of 15 bases. This CDR3 is built from 13 residues. Per germline, CDR1 MNHNS and CDR2 SASEGT. The CDR3 bases are TGTGCCAGCAGCGCAAACAGGGTGGGCGAGCAGTACTTC. It specifies CASSANRVGEQYF.

V and J are TRBV18 and TRBJ2-3; 8 positions agree with TRBD2. The CDR3 runs 16 residues. Germline V gene lookup returns CDR1 KGHSH and CDR2 LQKENI. V shed 5 bases and J 4 bases; nucleotides not matched to a gene: 11. The CDR3 spells CASSMTSPGGADTQYF. The CDR3 nucleotides are TGTGCCAGCTCAATGACTAGCCCCGGGGGGGCAGATACGCAGTATTTT. Supplemented by reference TRBV18 and TRBJ2-3, the full variable domain reads NAGVMQNPRHLVRRRGQEARLRCSPMKGHSHVYWYRQLPEEGLKFMVYLQKENIIDESGMPKERFSAEFPKEGPSILRIQQVVRGDSAAYFCASSMTSPGGADTQYFGPGTRLTVL.

The chain has TRBV6-5 and TRBJ1-2; D is possibly TRBD1 (6 bases). The germline V gene has CDR1 MNHEY and CDR2 SVGAGI. Trimming cost V 6 bases and J 4 bases, with 15 bases left between them. The CDR3 totals 14 residues. The CDR3 nucleotides are TGTGCCAGCAGCACCGGGATCAGGGGCTATGGCTACACCTTC. Residues: CASSTGIRGYGYTF.

The sample holds a few counts of this clone. The chain joins TRBV5-1 to TRBJ2-2; D call uncertain. Trimming left V 0 bases short and J 4 bases short, with 10 bases between. Germline CDR1 SGHRS, CDR2 YFSETQ. There are 15 residues in the CDR3. The CDR3 is CASSLGGLGTGELFF. In DNA, the CDR3 is TGCGCCAGCAGCTTGGGAGGTCTTGGCACCGGGGAGCTGTTTTTT.

This clone was picked up a small number of times. The chain has TRBV9 and TRBJ2-1, with 10 bases aligning to TRBD2. Germline V gene lookup returns CDR1 SGDLS and CDR2 YYNGEE. V shed 3 bases and J 6 bases; nucleotides not matched to a gene: 3. The CDR3 consists of 14 residues. CDR3 loop: CASSARTSGNEQFF. CDR3 DNA: TGTGCCAGCAGCGCCAGGACTAGCGGCAATGAGCAGTTCTTC. The whole variable domain, remainder taken from reference TRBV9 and TRBJ2-1, is DSGVTQTPKHLITATGQRVTLRCSPRSGDLSVYWYQQSLDQGLQFLIQYYNGEERAKGNILERFSAQQFPDLHSELNLSSLELGDSALYFCASSARTSGNEQFFGPGTRLTVL.

This chain links TRBV5-1 with TRBJ1-2; 8 bases map to TRBD1. The ends lost 0 bases at V and 8 bases at J; junction bases unmatched: 3. The CDR3 runs 13 residues. From germline, CDR1 is SGHRS and CDR2 YFSETQ. The CDR3 DNA sequence: TGCGCCAGCAGCTTGGTGACAGGGGAAGGCTACACCTTC. It specifies CASSLVTGEGYTF.

This rearrangement joins TRBV5-4 to TRBJ2-3; a possible D gene is TRBD2 (6 bases). The V end was cut by 3 bases, the J end by 1 base, with 12 bases between. Looked up from germline, CDR1 is SGHNT and CDR2 is YYREEE (reference sequence). The length of the CDR3 is 15 residues. The CDR3, as DNA: TGTGCCAGCAGCTCCCGGGGGACCCGCACAGATACGCAGTATTTT. Residues: CASSSRGTRTDTQYF.

The CDR3 spells CASSLRGSYEQYF. The CDR3 DNA follows: TGTGCCAGCAGCTTAAGGGGAAGCTACGAGCAGTACTTC. The chain recombines TRBV7-2 with TRBJ2-7; D might be TRBD1 (5 bases). V was clipped by 2 bases and J by 3 bases, with 8 bases between them. CDR3 length: 13 amino acids. From germline, CDR1 is SGHTA and CDR2 FQGNSA.

The chain couples TRBV10-1 to TRBJ2-5, with a weak D call TRBD1 (6 bases). In germline, CDR1 is WNHNN, CDR2 SYGVQD (reference sequence). V was cut by 5 bases and J by 2 bases, with 15 bases left in between. The CDR3 totals 15 residues. CDR3 protein: CASSRTQGPQETQYF. The CDR3 nucleotides are TGCGCCAGCAGTCGCACACAGGGACCTCAAGAGACCCAGTACTTC.

This clone was observed once. The V call is TRBV12-5, the J call TRBJ2-1; TRBD1 is a possible D gene (6 bases). In germline, CDR1 is LGHNT, CDR2 FRNRAP. This CDR3 is built from 13 residues. With 2 bases removed from V and 6 bases from J, the gap between germline ends came to 8 bases. In nucleotides, the CDR3 is TGTGCTAGTGGTTTGTGGGGGCTCAATGAGCAGTTCTTC. This translates into CASGLWGLNEQFF.

V is TRBV28 and J is TRBJ2-7; the D is unclear. Per the germline V gene, CDR1 is MDHEN and CDR2 is SYDVKM. CDR3 length equals 13 residues. V lost 6 bases, J lost 4 bases, and 13 bases lay in between. This CDR3 is CASSPPEHYEQYF. The CDR3 coding sequence is TGTGCCAGCAGCCCTCCGGAGCATTACGAGCAGTACTTC.